This T cell receptor (beta chain) originates from a study of radiotherapy plus CTLA-4 blockade in lung cancer (dated by TCRdb to the late 2010s). Background on the whole study: Among enrolled patients, under 20% had an objective response and 31% reached disease control.

V ends up 6 bases short and J 0 bases short, with an unmatched junction base count of 5. For CDR1 and CDR2, the germline V gene (reference sequence) lists MNHEY and SMNVEV. The CDR3 measures 14 amino acids from cysteine to phenylalanine. Only CDR3 DNA remains: 42 bases, in frame from the first base. The full study reports these points: After treatment with radiotherapy and ipilimumab, TCR clones that came from tumors expanded in the peripheral blood. Increased serum interferon-beta after radiation, together with early dynamic changes in blood T cell clones, were reported to be the strongest predictors of response.

With respect to this clone: Its antigen is not yet known. The input lacks base qualities; no much larger clone sits a single base away.

Libraries were built with the immunoSEQ multiplex PCR assay. As stored in TCRdb, this immuneACCESS dataset retains in-frame rearrangements with V and J assigned. A fraction of the clones does not appear; measured against another copy, unresolved V genes explain less than half of the discrepancy, and the remainder lacks a known reason. This sample comprises approximately 25,000 clones, 77% of them detected only once. Of the sample, 24% falls within the top ten clones. The study evaluated CTLA-4 blockade (ipilimumab) given together with focal radiation therapy in patients who had chemo-refractory metastatic non-small-cell lung cancer.

This TCR was recovered from a human donor with non-small cell lung cancer that progressed on radiotherapy plus ipilimumab. The chain uses TRBV27 and TRBJ2-7, and TRBD2 matches 7 of the central bases. The material was peripheral blood, obtained from a patient treated with radiotherapy plus ipilimumab. The CDR3 amino acid sequence is: CASRSLAGSYEQYF. The DNA sequence follows: TGTGCCAGCAGGTCCTTAGCGGGCTCCTACGAGCAGTACTTC.